The sequence of this T cell receptor (beta chain) was determined in a study of blood T cell repertoires in COVID-19. Study details: There were acute and convalescent COVID-19 samples, and they came from the United States, Italy and Spain.

CDR3 length: 15 residues. Germline assignment: CDR1 LGHNA and CDR2 YSLEER. The V end lost 0 bases, the J end lost 0 bases, and 8 bases lay between the germline ends. Method: immunoSEQ multiplex PCR; TCRdb's copy keeps in-frame clones and lacks some. The table shows just over 80,000 clones, with more than 75% occurring only once. The chain is built from TRBV4-3 and TRBJ1-2; D unresolved. Source material: peripheral blood. The source of this sequence is a woman aged 80 or over with active or convalescent COVID-19. The CDR3, as DNA: TGCGCCAGCAGCCAAGATCGCGGTCCTAACTATGGCTACACCTTC. Amino acids: CASSQDRGPNYGYTF.